The subject of this entry is one T cell receptor (beta chain). Antigen unknown. The record originates from a study of shared clonotypes between healthy human individuals. On the study more broadly: Every donor yielded three CD4 naive, three CD4 memory, two CD8 naive and one CD8 memory plate. Study results and caveats: Between a few donors, naive CD4 clonotypes were shared at a level of around 4.9%.

The CDR3 totals 14 residues. Germline V lookup: CDR1 SNHLY, CDR2 FYNNEI. Trimming pared 8 bases from V and 0 bases from J, leaving 10 bases between. Produced via immunoSEQ multiplex PCR; TCRdb's table is partial and in-frame only. Of over 2 million clones in the sample, about 90% are singletons; the top ten hold approximately 0.39%. CD45RA-negative memory and CD45RA+ naive subsets were split from the CD4+ cells. V gene TRBV2 combines with J gene TRBJ2-2, with D unresolved. What was sequenced was naive CD4+ T cells from PBMCs. Described subset: CD45RA+ positively selected. The source of this sequence is a man between 18 and 35 years old in good health. Some clones in this sample may be carry-over from other donors' samples. The CDR3 nucleotides are TGTGCCAGCCTATGGCACGCGAACACCGGGGAGCTGTTTTTT. Its translation: CASLWHANTGELFF. Full variable domain (missing parts from reference TRBV2 and TRBJ2-2): EPEVTQTPSHQVTQMGQEVILRCVPISNHLYFYWYRQILGQKVEFLVSFYNNEISEKSEIFDDQFSVERPDGSNFTLKIRSTKLEDSAMYFCASLWHANTGELFFGEGSRLTVL.